This TCR beta chain is from a study of CD8 T cells in ankylosing spondylitis. Study-wide results and limits: Within ankylosing spondylitis blood, a TCR beta motif made up of eight highly homologous variants appeared to be characteristic. The clones that were linked to disease were reported to be significantly enriched in matched synovial fluid samples from ankylosing spondylitis patients. The disease-linked clones had a CD8+ phenotype and low blood frequencies.

For TCR beta, libraries came from quantitative 5'-RACE with molecular barcodes. TCRdb redid the calling of the 5' RACE reads with MiXCR, one entry per CDR3 protein. The profile shows some 800,000 distinct CDR3 sequences, 12% of them singletons. Regarding this clonotype: Its antigen is still unknown.

The sequenced material came from blood, either unsorted or a sorted T cell fraction (not recorded which). The source is a male donor with ankylosing spondylitis.

CDR3: CASSLHQGTNEKLFF. The CDR3 coding sequence is TGCGCCAGCAGCTTGCATCAGGGAACAAATGAAAAACTGTTTTTT. This rearrangement joins TRBV5-1 to TRBJ1-4; TRBD1 is a possible D gene (5 bases). V lost 1 base, J lost 5 bases, and 12 bases lay in between. This CDR3 is built from 15 residues. Per germline, CDR1 SGHRS and CDR2 YFSETQ.